Presented here are 9 T cell receptor beta chains from one specimen sequenced in a study of blood T cells in healthy people across ages. The second PCR ran about 6 to 12 cycles with a sample-barcoded 5' primer and J-beta primers. Each CDR3 protein is one row after TCRdb ran MiXCR on the 5' RACE reads. The sample has around 1,000,000 distinct CDR3 sequences, 35% to 40% seen once; the top ten hold around 13%. Sample: blood. Receptors originate from a man between 18 and 35 years old in good health.

This chain connects TRBV29-1 to TRBJ1-2; D gene unclear. The V end was cut by 6 bases, the J end by 7 bases, with 27 bases between. Germline values: CDR1 SQVTM, CDR2 ANQGSEA. The CDR3 runs to 16 residues. In nucleotides, the CDR3 is TGCAGCGTATACGACTGGTCTGGCGGTTACGGTGGTGGCTACACCTTC. The encoded protein is CSVYDWSGGYGGGYTF.

This clonotype was seen a few times. This rearrangement joins TRBV20-1 to TRBJ1-1; no clear D. V lost 1 base and J lost 10, with 16 bases in between. Per the germline V gene, CDR1 is DFQATT and CDR2 is SNEGSKA (reference sequence). The CDR3 is made up of 13 amino acids. This chain's CDR3 is CSARVYMAGGAFF. The CDR3 region has the DNA TGCAGTGCTAGAGTGTACATGGCTGGTGGAGCTTTCTTT.

On this clonotype: One junction end does not reproduce the germline sequence, and a read error may be involved. The chain has TRBV5-1 and TRBJ1-6, with D uncertain. Germline V gene lookup returns CDR1 SGHRS and CDR2 YFSETQ. This CDR3 region has 13 residues. The CDR3 here is CASSPDFNSPFHF. CDR3 DNA: TGCGCCAGCAGCCCGGACTTTAATTCACCCTTCCACTTT.

The V and J genes are TRBV2 and TRBJ2-2, with no clear D. The CDR3 is made up of 11 amino acids. Trimming took off 6 bases at V and 6 bases at J, with 5 bases between the two ends. Germline-derived CDR1 and CDR2 are SNHLY and FYNNEI. This CDR3 is CASRTSGELFF. CDR3 nucleotide sequence: TGTGCCAGCAGGACCTCCGGGGAGCTGTTTTTT.

The count of this clonotype is one. V usage is TRBV6-5 and J usage is TRBJ2-1; perhaps TRBD2 as D (6 bases). There are 16 residues in the CDR3. Trimming removed 5 bases from V and 2 bases from J, with 16 bases in between. The germline V gene encodes CDR1 MNHEY and CDR2 SVGAGI. The CDR3 loop reads CASSPPAGLAYNEQFF. The CDR3, as DNA: TGTGCCAGCAGTCCCCCGGCGGGACTTGCCTACAATGAGCAGTTCTTC.

This clonotype was seen more than once but under ten times. The V and J genes are TRBV6-5 and TRBJ2-1; D unresolved. In germline, CDR1 is MNHEY, CDR2 SVGAGI. V lost 2 bases, J lost 0 bases, and 5 bases lay in between. CDR3 length equals 14 residues. The CDR3 loop reads CASSYHGSYNEQFF. The CDR3 nucleotides are TGTGCCAGCAGTTACCATGGCTCCTACAATGAGCAGTTCTTC.

This clonotype was seen repeatedly, ten times or more. The genes are TRBV12-3 or TRBV12-4 and TRBJ2-3; 13 nucleotides agree with TRBD2. This CDR3 has 16 amino acids. The V and J ends lost 5 bases and 1 base, in that order; junction bases with no gene match: 3. CDR3 in DNA: TGTGCCAGCAGTCAAGGACTAGCGGGGGGCACAGATACGCAGTATTTT. This codes for CASSQGLAGGTDTQYF.

This clonotype was counted many times. CDR3 DNA: TGTGCCATCAGGGGACAGCCTCGTGATACGCAGTATTTT. The encoded protein is CAIRGQPRDTQYF. This chain uses TRBV10-3 with TRBJ2-3; the match to TRBD1 covers 7 bases. The CDR3 sequence is 13 residues long. V gave up 6 bases and J gave up 6 bases; unmatched junction bases: 6. Germline V gene data show CDR1 as ENHRY and CDR2 as SYGVKD.

The V call is TRBV7-9, the J call TRBJ1-2; TRBD1 is a possible D gene (5 bases). Germline V gene lookup returns CDR1 SEHNR and CDR2 FQNEAQ (reference sequence). V lost 7 bases and J lost 4, with 16 bases in between. CDR3 length: 14 residues. The DNA for the CDR3 is TGTGCCAGCACCCCGGGTAGGGGACCCTATGGCTACACCTTC. Its translation: CASTPGRGPYGYTF.